The 21 T cell receptor beta chains in this list originate from one sample, sequenced in a study of T-cell reconstitution after alpha-beta-depleted transplantation in children. Preparation of the TCRbeta library involved a method that used unique molecular identifiers. One entry per CDR3 protein results from TCRdb running MiXCR on the PCR reads. This sample has 450,000 to 600,000 distinct CDR3 sequences, with approximately 32% found just once. This specimen consisted of PBMCs from the stem cell graft donor, obtained from the stem cell graft. These receptors were collected from a human donor who donated a stem cell graft to a child with aplastic anemia.

CDR3 sequence reads: CASKGGIYGYTF. CDR3 DNA sequence: TGTGCCAGTAAGGGCGGTATTTATGGCTACACCTTC. The gene calls are TRBV19 and TRBJ1-2; D ambiguous. Trimming took 7 bases from V and 5 from J, leaving 11 bases between them. The CDR3 runs 12 residues. Germline CDR1 is LNHDA and CDR2 is SQIVND (reference sequence).

V and J are TRBV4-3 and TRBJ1-4, with D possibly being TRBD1 (6 bases). V was trimmed by 3 bases and J by 8 bases, leaving 10 bases between them. The CDR3 has 13 amino acids. The germline V gene has CDR1 LGHNA and CDR2 YSLEER. The CDR3 protein is CASSQGAEEKLFF. The CDR3 DNA is TGCGCCAGCAGCCAGGGGGCTGAGGAAAAACTGTTTTTT.

The chain couples TRBV19 to TRBJ1-5; no clear D. Germline V gives CDR1 LNHDA, CDR2 SQIVND (reference sequence). Trimming left V 6 bases short and J 0 bases short, with 12 bases between. The CDR3 is made up of 15 amino acids. CDR3 region: CASSPITYSNQPQHF. CDR3 nucleotide sequence: TGTGCCAGTAGCCCGATTACCTATAGCAATCAGCCCCAGCATTTT.

This chain uses TRBV20-1 with TRBJ1-3, with TRBD1 identical over 7 bases. The V gene's germline CDR1 is DFQATT and CDR2 SNEGSKA (reference sequence). V lost 2 bases and J lost 2; bases outside the gene matches: 9. This CDR3 region has 16 residues. This CDR3 is CSARLRKQGPGNTIYF. For the CDR3, the DNA is TGCAGTGCTAGATTACGTAAACAGGGGCCTGGAAACACCATATATTTT.

The chain couples TRBV7-2 to TRBJ2-1, with D uncertain. V lost 4 bases, J lost 7 bases, and 11 bases lay in between. The germline CDR1 and CDR2 sequences are SGHTA and FQGNSA. The CDR3 extends over 13 amino acids. CDR3 in DNA: TGTGCCAGCAGCTACAATAAGCAAAATGAGCAGTTCTTC. Its protein is CASSYNKQNEQFF.

V is TRBV5-1 and J is TRBJ2-3; no clear D. The V and J ends lost 0 bases and 4 bases respectively, with 18 bases between them. Germline CDR1 reads SGHRS; CDR2 reads YFSETQ. This CDR3 comprises 17 residues. The CDR3 DNA follows: TGCGCCAGCAGCTTGGGACCGAGATCCCGGGTCCCAGATACGCAGTATTTT. Translation gives CASSLGPRSRVPDTQYF.

The rearrangement uses TRBV19 and TRBJ1-1; unclear D gene. The germline gives CDR1 LNHDA, CDR2 SQIVND (reference sequence). Trimming cost V 8 bases and J 1 base, with 8 bases left between them. The CDR3 covers 12 residues. In nucleotides, the CDR3 is TGTGCCAGTGCCTTTGGGAACACTGAAGCTTTCTTT. This gives the protein CASAFGNTEAFF.

The chain carries TRBV24-1 and TRBJ2-1; the match to TRBD2 covers 9 bases. The CDR3 is 16 amino acids. CDR1 KGHDR and CDR2 SFDVKD come from the germline V gene. The V segment lost 4 bases and the J segment 3 bases; nucleotides outside the gene matches: 6. The CDR3 sequence: CATSDLSGSLYNEQFF. CDR3 DNA: TGTGCCACCAGTGACCTTAGCGGGAGTCTCTACAATGAGCAGTTCTTC.

Of note for this clonotype: This may be a read error: a much more frequent sequence differs by one nucleotide. The chain couples TRBV7-7 to TRBJ2-7, with no clear D. Germline V CDR1 and CDR2: SSHAT, FNYEAQ (reference sequence). The CDR3 loop spans 10 amino acids. CDR3 DNA sequence: TGTGCCAGAAGCTCCTACGAGCAGTACTTC. Translating gives CARSSYEQYF.

The rearrangement joins TRBV6-2 or TRBV6-3 to TRBJ2-5; 9 positions match TRBD2. Trimming took 7 bases from V and 2 from J; bases not matched to a gene: 11. This CDR3 is built from 16 residues. The germline V gene has CDR1 MNHEY and CDR2 SVGEGT. The CDR3 loop is CASTIVLAGLQETQYF. CDR3 DNA: TGTGCCAGCACCATAGTCCTAGCGGGACTACAAGAGACCCAGTACTTC.

The chain is built from TRBV3-1 and TRBJ1-3; D unresolved. Germline lookup yields CDR1 LGHDT and CDR2 YNNKEL (reference sequence). V was shortened by 6 bases and J by 2 bases, with 11 bases between the two germline ends. CDR3 length: 14 residues. The CDR3 protein is CASRLTHAGNTIYF. CDR3 coding DNA: TGTGCCAGCAGGTTGACTCATGCTGGAAACACCATATATTTT.

A word on this clonotype: Without the conserved terminal phenylalanine or tryptophan, this CDR3 likely stems from a read error. Because the CDR3's place on the DNA is in doubt, the DNA is left out and the CDR3 is given as listed by TCRdb. The J gene is TRBJ2-3, the V gene TRBV7-2; the table's TRBD2 call for D was not verified on the DNA. The CDR3 extends over 12 residues, inclusive of both ends. Per germline, CDR1 SGHTA and CDR2 FQGNSA. The CDR3 reads CASSYPASGLQI.

This chain connects TRBV6-2 or TRBV6-3 to TRBJ2-7, with a possible D match to TRBD2 (7 bases). This CDR3 comprises 16 residues. Trimming left V 0 bases short and J 6 bases short, with 18 bases between. The germline CDR1 and CDR2 sequences are MNHEY and SVGEGT. The CDR3 coding sequence is TGTGCCAGCAGTTACTCGAAGCGGAGGGGGGGTATCGAGCAGTACGTC. As protein: CASSYSKRRGGIEQYV.

The rearrangement joins TRBV24-1 to TRBJ2-1, with 10 positions matching TRBD2. V dropped 3 bases and J dropped 8; count of bases not matched to a gene: 9. The CDR3 sequence is 16 residues long. Germline V gives CDR1 KGHDR, CDR2 SFDVKD. The CDR3 spells CATSDRGLATIHEQFF. CDR3 in DNA: TGTGCCACCAGTGATAGGGGACTAGCGACGATTCATGAGCAGTTCTTC.

The DNA of the CDR3 is TGTGCCACTACAATTATCTTCACAGATACGCAGTATTTT. Translated: CATTIIFTDTQYF. This chain connects TRBV12-3 or TRBV12-4 to TRBJ2-3; D uncertain. The germline V and J ends were trimmed by 10 bases and 2 bases, with 13 bases remaining between them. The CDR3 contains 13 residues.

This clonotype was seen a handful of times. V is TRBV7-2 and J is TRBJ2-3; the match to TRBD2 covers 8 bases. V trimming: 0 bases; J trimming: 0 bases; junction bases outside the gene matches: 2. The CDR3 runs to 16 residues. CDR1 is SGHTA, CDR2 FQGNSA, per germline. The CDR3 spells CASSLASSGSTDTQYF. The DNA for the CDR3 is TGTGCCAGCAGCTTAGCCTCTAGCGGGAGCACAGATACGCAGTATTTT.

The V and J genes are TRBV5-1 and TRBJ2-7; D not resolved. Germline V gene sequence: CDR1 SGHRS, CDR2 YFSETQ. Trimming stripped 0 bases from V and 3 bases from J, with 10 bases between. The CDR3 consists of 14 residues. The CDR3 DNA follows: TGCGCCAGCAGCTTGGAGGGAAGGGACTACGAGCAGTACGTC. Residues: CASSLEGRDYEQYV.

This clonotype was seen a few times. The rearrangement uses TRBV5-1 and TRBJ1-4, with 7 nucleotides matching TRBD1. Losses at the gene ends were 4 bases for V and 8 bases for J; bases not matched to a gene: 11. The CDR3 is made up of 15 amino acids. Looked up from germline, CDR1 is SGHRS and CDR2 is YFSETQ. The CDR3 coding sequence is TGCGCCAGCAGCCCTAAGACAGGGTCAGGGGAAAAACTGTTTTTT. Protein sequence: CASSPKTGSGEKLFF.

This clonotype has only a few counts. This chain connects TRBV20-1 to TRBJ2-3, with 9 bases matching TRBD2. The length of the CDR3 is 15 residues. Germline V gene data show CDR1 as DFQATT and CDR2 as SNEGSKA (reference sequence). V trimming: 0 bases; J trimming: 4 bases; junction bases outside the gene matches: 5. CDR3 region: CSAREGAGGADTQYF. DNA of the CDR3: TGCAGTGCTAGAGAAGGAGCGGGAGGTGCAGATACGCAGTATTTT.

This chain links TRBV7-9 with TRBJ2-2, with 9 bases fitting TRBD1. The J segment lost 7 bases and the V segment lost 3 bases, leaving 6 bases of the junction unmatched. The length of the CDR3 is 15 residues. The germline gives CDR1 SEHNR, CDR2 FQNEAQ (reference sequence). CDR3 DNA: TGTGCCAGCAGCTTCGGGACAGGGCTCATCGGGGAGCTGTTTTTT. Protein product: CASSFGTGLIGELFF.

The CDR3 DNA is TGTGCCAGCAGTTTCTCGTGGTCCTCCTCCTACGAGCAGTACTTC. It is translated as CASSFSWSSSYEQYF. This sequence joins TRBV12-3 or TRBV12-4 and TRBJ2-7; D not certain. Trimming pared 3 bases from V and 0 bases from J, leaving 12 bases between. The CDR3 runs 15 residues.